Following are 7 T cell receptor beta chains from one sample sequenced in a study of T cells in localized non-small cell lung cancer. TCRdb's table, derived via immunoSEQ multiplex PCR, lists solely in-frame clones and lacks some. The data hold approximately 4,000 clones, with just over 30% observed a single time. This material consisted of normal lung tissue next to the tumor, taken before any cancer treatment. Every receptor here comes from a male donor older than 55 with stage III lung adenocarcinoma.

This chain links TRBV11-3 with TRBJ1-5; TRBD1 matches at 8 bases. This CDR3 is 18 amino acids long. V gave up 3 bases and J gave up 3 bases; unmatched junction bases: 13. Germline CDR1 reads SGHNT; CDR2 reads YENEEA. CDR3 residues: CASSLEPGGVGNNQPQHF. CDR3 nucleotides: TGTGCCAGCAGCTTGGAGCCAGGGGGCGTAGGAAACAATCAGCCCCAGCATTTT.

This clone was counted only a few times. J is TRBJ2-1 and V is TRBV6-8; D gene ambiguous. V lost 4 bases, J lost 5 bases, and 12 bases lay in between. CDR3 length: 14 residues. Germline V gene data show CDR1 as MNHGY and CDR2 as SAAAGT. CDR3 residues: CASSSISGNNEQFF. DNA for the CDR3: TGTGCCAGCAGTTCCATAAGTGGGAACAATGAGCAGTTCTTC.

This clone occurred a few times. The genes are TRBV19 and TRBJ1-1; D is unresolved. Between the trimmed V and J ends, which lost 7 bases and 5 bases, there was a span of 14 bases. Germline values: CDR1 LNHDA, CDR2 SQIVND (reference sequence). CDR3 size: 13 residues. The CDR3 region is CASTLGPGTEAFF. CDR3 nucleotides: TGTGCCAGTACCCTCGGGCCCGGGACTGAAGCTTTCTTT.

In nucleotides, the CDR3 is TGTGCCAGTTCGATCCGGGTCCTAGCGGGAGCCCAAGAGACCCAGTACTTC. This sequence encodes CASSIRVLAGAQETQYF. The chain uses TRBV19 and TRBJ2-5; 10 bases are a match to TRBD2. Germline CDR1 LNHDA, CDR2 SQIVND (reference sequence). Trimming cost V 8 bases and J 1 base; bases outside gene matches: 13. The CDR3 is 17 amino acids.

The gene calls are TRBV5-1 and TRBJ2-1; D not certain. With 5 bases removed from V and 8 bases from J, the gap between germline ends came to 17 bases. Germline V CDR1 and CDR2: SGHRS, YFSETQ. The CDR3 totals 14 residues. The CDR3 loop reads CASSKDPTIDEQFF. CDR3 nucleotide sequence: TGCGCCAGCAGTAAAGATCCTACAATCGATGAGCAGTTCTTC.

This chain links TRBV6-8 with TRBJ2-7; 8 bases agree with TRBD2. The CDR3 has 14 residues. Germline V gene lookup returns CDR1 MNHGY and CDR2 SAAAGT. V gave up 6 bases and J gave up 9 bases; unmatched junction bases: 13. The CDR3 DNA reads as TGTGCCAGCAGCCCGGGACTAGGAGTTGAACTGCAGTACTTC. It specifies CASSPGLGVELQYF.

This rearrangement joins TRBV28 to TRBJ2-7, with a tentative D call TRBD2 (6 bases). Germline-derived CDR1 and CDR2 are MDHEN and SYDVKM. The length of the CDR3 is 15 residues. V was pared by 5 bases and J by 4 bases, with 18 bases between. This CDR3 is CASSISGLLLYEQYF. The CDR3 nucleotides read TGTGCCAGCAGTATCTCGGGACTCCTCCTTTACGAGCAGTACTTC.